This T cell receptor beta chain emerged from a study of graft-versus-host responses after intestinal transplantation. The study's findings and limits: The authors found GvH clones in recipient marrow, some appearing first in ileum or blood.

Notes on this clone: Its target is unknown.

The repertoire was sequenced with immunoSEQ multiplex PCR; TCRdb's copy has only in-frame clones and lacks some. This sample has 29,000 or so clones, with roughly 87% found just once. Trimming pared 5 bases from V and 0 bases from J, leaving 8 bases between. The CDR3 consists of 13 residues. Germline values: CDR1 SGHVS, CDR2 FNYEAQ. The clonotype was recovered from a human patient who received an intestinal transplant, so some T cells may come from the graft donor. The chain is built from TRBV7-6 and TRBJ2-7; the D is unclear. The starting material was PBMCs, obtained around 62 weeks after intestinal transplantation. The CDR3 sequence is CASSPLSSYEQYF. The CDR3 DNA is TGTGCCAGCAGCCCTCTTAGCTCCTACGAGCAGTACTTC.